These 17 T cell receptor beta chains came from one sample sequenced in a study of T cells in Graves' hyperthyroidism and ophthalmopathy. RNA transcripts gave rise to amplified TCR beta CDR3 regions. The TCR CDR3 was amplified in a first-round RT-PCR using the HTBI primer set. TCRdb re-derived calls from the multiplex PCR reads in MiXCR, one entry per CDR3 protein. The data hold nearly 600,000 distinct CDR3 sequences, with about 14% observed a single time. Sequenced input: blood. The source is a woman younger than 35 with Graves' ophthalmopathy.

The CDR3 loop is CASSQDHRAILSHLHEKLFF. In nucleotides, the CDR3 is TGCGCCAGCAGCCAAGATCACAGGGCCATATTATCGCACCTTCATGAAAAACTGTTTTTT. The rearrangement links TRBV4-1 to TRBJ1-4, with TRBD1 as a possible D gene (6 bases). Trimming left V 0 bases short and J 6 bases short, with 26 bases between. The CDR3 contains 20 residues. Germline V lookup: CDR1 MGHRA, CDR2 YSYEKL.

This clonotype was seen at least ten times. The chain recombines TRBV30 with TRBJ1-4, with D hard to call. The length of the CDR3 is 13 residues. V lost 3 bases to trimming and J lost 7 bases, with 12 bases between them. Germline loops: CDR1 GTSNPN, CDR2 SVGIG (reference sequence). This CDR3 is CAWSKGFGEKLFF. Written as DNA, the CDR3 is TGTGCCTGGAGCAAAGGATTCGGTGAAAAACTGTTTTTT.

In this sample, this clonotype turned up many times. V is TRBV3-1 and J is TRBJ2-3; 9 positions agree with TRBD2. Germline trimming cut 4 bases from V and 5 bases from J; bases unmatched to any gene: 4. Germline V gene sequence: CDR1 LGHDT, CDR2 YNNKEL (reference sequence). CDR3 length: 14 amino acids. DNA of the CDR3: TGTGCCAGCAGCCTAGCGGGAGTGGGAGATACGCAGTATTTT. This encodes CASSLAGVGDTQYF.

This clonotype was found many times. The chain employs TRBV24-1 and TRBJ2-7; the match to TRBD1 covers 9 bases. Germline V CDR1 and CDR2: KGHDR, SFDVKD. The CDR3 loop spans 15 amino acids. V trimming: 5 bases; J trimming: 5 bases; junction bases outside the gene matches: 9. The chain's CDR3 is CATSGEGTGYDEQYF. CDR3 DNA sequence: TGTGCCACCAGTGGGGAGGGGACAGGGTACGACGAGCAGTACTTC.

This clonotype was counted only a few times. This may come from a read error, since a much larger clone is one base off. The rearrangement uses TRBV28 and TRBJ2-1; 10 nucleotides match TRBD2. The germline gives CDR1 MDHEN, CDR2 SYDVKM. This CDR3 has 14 residues. The CDR3 loop is CTSSLAGAGNEQFF. In DNA form, the CDR3 reads TGTACCAGCAGTCTAGCGGGAGCGGGCAATGAGCAGTTCTTC.

The table lists this clonotype with a few counts. DNA of the CDR3: TGTGCCAGTACCCCCGGGGTGGGCACAGATACGCAGTATTTT. Amino acids: CASTPGVGTDTQYF. The chain has TRBV19 and TRBJ2-3; tentative D call: TRBD2 (5 bases). Per germline, CDR1 LNHDA and CDR2 SQIVND (reference sequence). The CDR3 length is 14 residues. Trimming shortened V by 7 bases and J by 1 base, and 12 bases separated the two germline ends.

This clonotype has a count of ten or more. This chain links TRBV2 with TRBJ2-2, with unresolved D. The ends were cut back, 10 bases at V and 3 bases at J, with 9 bases in the middle. This CDR3 has 12 amino acids. From germline, CDR1 is SNHLY and CDR2 FYNNEI. CDR3 sequence: CAKYGHTGELFF. Written as DNA, the CDR3 is TGTGCCAAATATGGACACACCGGGGAGCTGTTTTTT.

The sample holds many counts of this clonotype. The chain is built from TRBV27 and TRBJ2-7; D might be TRBD1 (6 bases). The CDR3 is 14 residues long. V lost 4 bases, J lost 0 bases, and 10 bases lay in between. Germline V gene lookup returns CDR1 MNHEY and CDR2 SMNVEV (reference sequence). The DNA of the CDR3 is TGTGCCAGCAGTTCCGGGACATCCTCCTACGAGCAGTACTTC. Its protein is CASSSGTSSYEQYF.

Many counts were recorded for this clonotype. The chain carries TRBV28 and TRBJ2-7; 9 bases align to TRBD2. The CDR3 consists of 15 residues. Germline V lookup: CDR1 MDHEN, CDR2 SYDVKM. V gave up 6 bases and J gave up 3 bases; unmatched junction bases: 9. The CDR3 protein is CASRRGLAPIYEQYF. DNA of the CDR3: TGTGCCAGCAGAAGGGGACTAGCACCGATCTACGAGCAGTACTTC.

There are many counts of this clonotype. This rearrangement joins TRBV3-1 to TRBJ1-1; TRBD1 matches at 7 bases. The germline V gene encodes CDR1 LGHDT and CDR2 YNNKEL (reference sequence). The CDR3 consists of 13 residues. V trimming: 5 bases; J trimming: 7 bases; junction bases outside the gene matches: 7. CDR3 coding DNA: TGTGCCAGCAGCTTAACTCACAGGGGTGAAGCTTTCTTT. Its translation: CASSLTHRGEAFF.

The chain uses TRBV30 and TRBJ1-2, with D unresolved. CDR3 length: 14 amino acids. CDR1 GTSNPN and CDR2 SVGIG come from the germline V gene (reference sequence). V lost 0 bases and J 2 bases, leaving 10 bases between the germline ends. CDR3 DNA: TGTGCCTGGAGTGTACGGGTTTCCAACTATGGCTACACCTTC. Its protein product is CAWSVRVSNYGYTF.

In its sample, this clonotype was seen many times. The gene calls are TRBV2 and TRBJ2-1; maybe TRBD2 (6 bases). This CDR3 comprises 14 residues. V was shortened by 6 bases and J by 5 bases, with 14 bases between the two germline ends. Germline CDR1 reads SNHLY; CDR2 reads FYNNEI. The CDR3 here is CASREGGWDNEQFF. As DNA, the CDR3 is TGTGCCAGCAGGGAGGGCGGATGGGACAATGAGCAGTTCTTC.

The table lists this clonotype with many counts. J is TRBJ2-7 and V is TRBV28; 10 bases align to TRBD2. V lost 3 bases, J lost 5 bases, and 7 bases stayed unmatched. Looked up from germline, CDR1 is MDHEN and CDR2 is SYDVKM. This CDR3 region has 15 residues. CDR3 sequence: CASSLWSGRAHEQYF. The CDR3 DNA sequence: TGTGCCAGCAGTTTGTGGAGCGGGAGGGCCCACGAGCAGTACTTC.

This clonotype was recorded many times. The CDR3 DNA follows: TGTGCCAGCAGCTTAGGGACAGCAGATGAAAAACTGTTTTTT. It specifies CASSLGTADEKLFF. J is TRBJ1-4 and V is TRBV7-9; TRBD1 might be the D (6 bases). V was cut by 1 base and J by 6 bases, with 9 bases left in between. The CDR3 spans 14 residues. The germline gives CDR1 SEHNR, CDR2 FQNEAQ (reference sequence).

This clonotype was seen many times. The chain recombines TRBV6-1 with TRBJ2-7, with D possibly called TRBD1 or TRBD2 (5 bases each). The V gene's germline CDR1 is MNHNS and CDR2 SASEGT. Trimming removed 6 bases at V and 0 bases at J, with 15 bases between. The CDR3 is made up of 15 amino acids. CDR3 in amino acids: CASRYSGTASYEQYF. The CDR3 bases are TGTGCCAGCAGATACTCCGGGACGGCCTCCTACGAGCAGTACTTC.

This chain joins TRBV7-3 and TRBJ2-1, with TRBD2 matching over 8 bases. The CDR3 contains 15 residues. V lost 0 bases to trimming and J lost 12 bases; unmatched junction nucleotides: 10. From germline, CDR1 is SGHTA and CDR2 FQGTGA. The CDR3 spells CASSLTAAEAGGQFF. CDR3 bases: TGTGCCAGCAGCTTAACGGCGGCGGAGGCGGGGGGGCAGTTCTTC.

This clonotype was seen at least ten times. V and J are TRBV5-1 and TRBJ1-6; 7 bases map to TRBD1. Trimming at V came to 0 bases and at J to 9 bases, leaving 0 bases not matched to a gene. This CDR3 contains 13 residues. CDR1 is SGHRS and CDR2 is YFSETQ in the germline V gene. The CDR3 coding sequence is TGCGCCAGCAGCTTGGCAGGGGGTTCACCCCTCCACTTT. Protein sequence: CASSLAGGSPLHF.